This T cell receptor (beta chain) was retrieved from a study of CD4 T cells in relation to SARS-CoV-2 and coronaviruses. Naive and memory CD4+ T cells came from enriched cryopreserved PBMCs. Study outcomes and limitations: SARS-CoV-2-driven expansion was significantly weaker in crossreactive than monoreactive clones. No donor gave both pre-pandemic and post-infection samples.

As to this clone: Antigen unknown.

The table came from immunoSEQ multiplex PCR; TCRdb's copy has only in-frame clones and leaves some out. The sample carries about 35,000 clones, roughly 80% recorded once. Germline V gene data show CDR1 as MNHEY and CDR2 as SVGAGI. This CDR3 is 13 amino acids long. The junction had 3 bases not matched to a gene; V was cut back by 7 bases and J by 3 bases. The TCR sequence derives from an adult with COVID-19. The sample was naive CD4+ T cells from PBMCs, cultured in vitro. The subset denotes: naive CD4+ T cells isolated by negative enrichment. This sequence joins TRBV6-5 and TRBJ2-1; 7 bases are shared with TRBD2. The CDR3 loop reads CASNGGSYNEQFF. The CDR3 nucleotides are TGTGCCAGCAATGGCGGGAGCTACAATGAGCAGTTCTTC.